These 2 T cell receptor beta chains originate from one sample sequenced in a study of regulatory T cells in long-lasting Graves disease (dated by TCRdb to the early 2020s). The time point tag for this specimen amounts to: newly diagnosed GD, antithyroid drugs for less than 3 months. RNA was extracted from PBMCs in TRIzol for both TCR sequencing and RNA sequencing. Libraries came from multiplex PCR. The sequencing machine was an Illumina HiSeq 4000. CDR3 regions were amplified by Arm-PCR with iRepertoire HTBI primers to construct TCR beta libraries. TCRdb reprocessing: public reads trimmed at Q25 with fastp, clones called with MiXCR, in-frame beta chains kept. Entries that share a CDR3 protein sequence are merged under the most common genes and DNA. The sample has roughly 500,000 distinct CDR3 sequences on record, approximately 12% of them singletons. Roughly a tenth of the sample is in the top ten clones.

The same data also contributed to another study, on T cells in Graves' hyperthyroidism and ophthalmopathy.

The specimen was peripheral blood mononuclear cells (PBMCs), collected at new diagnosis, from a patient treated with antithyroid drugs. Receptor source: a man under 40 with Graves disease. Donor details come from another sample of the same person, matched by shared clones.

This clonotype has at least ten counts. The CDR3 nucleotides read TGTGCCAGCGTACCGGGGGGGGCCGAAAAACTGTTTTTT. The encoded protein is CASVPGGAEKLFF. V usage is TRBV12-3 or TRBV12-4 and J usage is TRBJ1-4; tentatively, D is TRBD1 (6 bases). The ends were cut back, 8 bases at V and 8 bases at J, with 15 bases in the middle. The CDR3 runs to 13 residues.

This clonotype appeared a few times. The V gene is TRBV27, the J gene TRBJ2-3; 9 bases are shared with TRBD2. The CDR3 is 15 amino acids. Germline values: CDR1 MNHEY, CDR2 SMNVEV (reference sequence). Trimming took 5 bases from V and 5 from J; bases not matched to a gene: 8. The CDR3 here is CASSVLAGAGDTQYF. In nucleotides, the CDR3 is TGTGCCAGCAGTGTCTTAGCGGGAGCAGGAGATACGCAGTATTTT.